Listed below are T cell receptor beta chains from one sample, sequenced in a study of T cell repertoires in cytomegalovirus infection. These receptors' antigens are unknown. TCRdb analysed the reads with MiXCR anew, one entry per CDR3 protein. The sample carries around 500,000 distinct CDR3 sequences, about 42% recorded once. The starting material was cultured PBMCs, obtained from culture after CMV antigen stimulation. The receptor source for this set is a human donor in good health (CMV status not recorded). Some clones in this sample may be carry-over from other donors' samples. Both conserved end residues are part of each CDR3. Each record gives: CDR3 protein, CDR3 DNA, V gene, clone size, D gene, J gene. The D gene is left open where the match is weak. Expanded clones get a size class; other rows say once, few or many, or leave the size out.

CASSFIENEQFF TGTGCCAGCAGCTTTATAGAAAATGAGCAGTTCTTC TRBV7-8 - - TRBJ2-1
CASSLDGRTHNEQFF TGTGCCAGCAGCTTAGACGGGAGGACTCACAATGAGCAGTTCTTC TRBV7-2 many TRBD2 TRBJ2-1
CASSRTGERGSIQYF TGTGCCAGCAGCAGGACAGGGGAAAGGGGGAGCATTCAGTACTTC TRBV5-6 - TRBD1 TRBJ2-4
CASSQEPSSYEQYF TGCGCCAGCAGCCAAGAGCCTAGTTCCTACGAGCAGTACTTC TRBV4-3 once - TRBJ2-7
CAIKTGVGTGTDTQYF TGTGCCATCAAAACGGGGGTCGGGACAGGGACAGATACGCAGTATTTT TRBV10-3 - TRBD1 TRBJ2-3
CASSVGRSGVGETQYF TGTGCCAGCAGCGTAGGCCGAAGCGGTGTGGGGGAGACCCAGTACTTC TRBV9 - - TRBJ2-5
CAISEVGGGSSYEQYF TGTGCCATCAGTGAGGTGGGCGGGGGGTCCTCCTACGAGCAGTACTTC TRBV10-3 - TRBD2 TRBJ2-7
CASSTFRGKLFF TGTGCCAGCAGCACCTTCCGCGGAAAACTGTTTTTT TRBV14 - - TRBJ1-4
CASSLESMGSYTF TGTGCCAGCAGCTTAGAGTCCATGGGGAGCTACACCTTC TRBV7-2 few - TRBJ1-2
CASRGRLAGKNEQFF TGTGCCAGCAGGGGGAGGCTAGCGGGGAAGAATGAGCAGTTCTTC TRBV7-8 few TRBD2 TRBJ2-1
CASSLVLAGMETQYF TGTGCCAGCAGCTTAGTACTAGCGGGGATGGAGACCCAGTACTTC TRBV11-2 once TRBD2 TRBJ2-5
CASSFRLVRGYEQYF TGTGCCAGCAGTTTTCGCTTGGTCAGGGGTTACGAGCAGTACTTC TRBV12-3/TRBV12-4 - - TRBJ2-7
CASSESRGRPYGYTF TGTGCCAGCAGTGAAAGCCGGGGGCGCCCGTATGGCTACACCTTC TRBV2 - - TRBJ1-2
CASSILGGDYSNQPQHF TGTGCCAGTAGTATACTTGGAGGGGATTATAGCAATCAGCCCCAGCATTTT TRBV19 few - TRBJ1-5
CASSSREYNGNTIYF TGTGCCAGCAGCTCAAGGGAGTATAACGGAAACACCATATATTTT TRBV7-2 many - TRBJ1-3
CAISLAGEETQYF TGTGCCATTTCCTTAGCGGGGGAAGAGACCCAGTACTTC TRBV6-1 - TRBD2 TRBJ2-5
CASSPVGIPSPGLAYNEQFF TGTGCCAGCTCCCCGGTGGGCATTCCCAGTCCGGGACTAGCCTACAATGAGCAGTTCTTC TRBV6-1 - TRBD2 TRBJ2-1
CASSQDRSGVFGNTIYF TGCGCCAGCAGCCAAGATAGGTCAGGGGTTTTTGGAAACACCATATATTTT TRBV4-3 few - TRBJ1-3
CASRLGGAYNEQFF TGTGCCAGCAGGCTCGGGGGGGCCTACAATGAGCAGTTCTTC TRBV12-3/TRBV12-4 few TRBD2 TRBJ2-1
CASSWLMSPDTQYF TGTGCCAGCAGCTGGCTGATGTCGCCAGATACGCAGTATTTT TRBV7-2 few - TRBJ2-3
CASSLDKPGRRAETQYF TGTGCCAGCAGCTTAGATAAACCGGGACGAAGGGCGGAGACCCAGTACTTC TRBV7-9 - - TRBJ2-5
CASSQFPLTGEMNYGYTF TGCGCCAGCAGCCAATTCCCACTGACAGGGGAAATGAACTATGGCTACACCTTC TRBV4-1 - TRBD1 TRBJ1-2
CASSQGYLGNYGYTF TGCGCCAGCAGCCAAGGGTATCTGGGGAACTATGGCTACACCTTC TRBV4-3 - - TRBJ1-2